This T cell receptor (beta chain) came from a study of T cell responses to AZD1222 COVID-19 vaccine. The study's findings and limits: Baseline antibody screening turned up just five to seven seropositive AZD1222 recipients. Spike-specific TCR breadth and depth grew following two AZD1222 doses. Close to half of all spike-specific TCRs reportedly target regions of the variants that are unmutated.

The data were produced by immunoSEQ multiplex PCR, yet TCRdb's version contains in-frame clones alone and is incomplete. The sample holds around 99,000 clones; roughly nine tenths are singletons and the top ten take 7.5% to 9.5%. CDR1 is SGDLS and CDR2 is YYNGEE in the germline V gene. The CDR3 is made up of 14 amino acids. V was clipped by 0 bases and J by 5 bases, with 6 bases between them. As to this clone: Its antigen is currently unknown.

Second-dose timings of about 4 or about 12 weeks were pooled. This specimen consisted of peripheral blood, obtained 28 days after the second AZD1222 dose. This TCR came from an adult who received the AZD1222 COVID-19 vaccine. The chain links TRBV9 to TRBJ1-6, with D maybe TRBD1 (5 bases). The CDR3, as DNA: TGTGCCAGCAGCGTAGTAGGGGATAATTCACCCCTCCACTTT. The encoded protein is CASSVVGDNSPLHF.